This section outlines one T cell receptor (beta chain) sequence together with its context. This sample stems from a study of T-cell reconstitution after alpha-beta-depleted transplantation in children. There are 14 residues in the CDR3. The V end was cut by 3 bases, the J end by 7 bases, with 10 bases between. For TCRbeta, the library was prepared with unique molecular identifiers. Using its own MiXCR run on the PCR reads, TCRdb lists one record per CDR3 protein. The sample holds roughly 200,000 distinct CDR3 sequences, around 9.5% seen once. V is TRBV12-3 or TRBV12-4 and J is TRBJ1-6; no reliable D call. Source: PBMCs from the stem cell graft donor, taken from the stem cell graft. This TCR derives from a human donor who donated a stem cell graft to a child with acute lymphoblastic leukemia. The CDR3 spells CASSFGQLNSPLHF. For the CDR3, the DNA is TGTGCCAGCAGTTTTGGGCAGCTGAATTCACCCCTCCACTTT.